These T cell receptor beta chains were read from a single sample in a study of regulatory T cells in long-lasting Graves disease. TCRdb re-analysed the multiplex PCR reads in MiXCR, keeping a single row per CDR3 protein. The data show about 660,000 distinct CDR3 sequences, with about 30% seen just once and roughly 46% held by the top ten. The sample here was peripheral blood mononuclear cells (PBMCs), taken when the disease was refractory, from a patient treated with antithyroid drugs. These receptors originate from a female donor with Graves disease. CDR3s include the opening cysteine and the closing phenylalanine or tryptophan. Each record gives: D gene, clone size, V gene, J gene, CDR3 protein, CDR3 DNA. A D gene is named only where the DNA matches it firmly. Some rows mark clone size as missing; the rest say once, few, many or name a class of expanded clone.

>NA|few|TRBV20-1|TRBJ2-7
CSAGTSYEQYF
TGCAGTGCTGGGACGTCCTACGAGCAGTACTTC
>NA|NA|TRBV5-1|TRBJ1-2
CASSSNRFNYGYTF
TGCGCCAGCAGCTCTAACAGGTTTAACTATGGCTACACCTTC
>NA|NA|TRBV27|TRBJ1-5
CASTLRGGNQPQHF
TGTGCCAGCACCCTCCGAGGAGGCAATCAGCCCCAGCATTTT
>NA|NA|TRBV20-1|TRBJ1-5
CSEQRDKNQPQHF
TGCAGTGAACAGAGGGACAAAAATCAGCCCCAGCATTTT
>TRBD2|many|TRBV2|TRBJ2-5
CASRALAGVGETQYF
TGTGCCAGCAGGGCACTAGCGGGAGTAGGAGAGACCCAGTACTTC
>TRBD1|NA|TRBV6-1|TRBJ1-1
CASSGRQGNTEAFF
TGTGCCAGCAGCGGTAGACAGGGCAACACTGAAGCTTTCTTT
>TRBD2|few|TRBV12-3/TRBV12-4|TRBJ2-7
CASSSGTSFSEQYF
TGTGCCAGCAGTTCCGGGACTAGCTTTTCCGAGCAGTACTTC
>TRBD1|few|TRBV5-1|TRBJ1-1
CASSLEGQADEAFF
TGCGCCAGCAGCTTGGAAGGACAGGCCGATGAAGCTTTCTTT
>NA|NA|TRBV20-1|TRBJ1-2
CSARGQVSGYTF
TGCAGTGCTAGGGGTCAGGTTTCTGGCTACACCTTC
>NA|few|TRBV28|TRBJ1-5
CASRVWGYSNQPQHF
TGTGCCAGCAGGGTTTGGGGGTATAGCAATCAGCCCCAGCATTTT
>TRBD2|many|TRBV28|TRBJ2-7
CASSLSGGLAGGYEQYF
TGTGCCAGCAGTTTATCGGGGGGACTAGCGGGTGGCTACGAGCAGTACTTC
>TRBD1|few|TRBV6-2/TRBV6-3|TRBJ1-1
CASSADRAFTEAFF
TGTGCCAGCAGTGCCGACAGGGCATTCACTGAAGCTTTCTTT
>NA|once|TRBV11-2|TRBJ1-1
CASRVSATTEAFF
TGTGCCAGCAGGGTCTCGGCGACCACTGAAGCTTTCTTT
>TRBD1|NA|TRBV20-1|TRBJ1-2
CSAAGGVSYGYTF
TGCAGTGCCGCAGGGGGTGTGAGCTATGGCTACACCTTC
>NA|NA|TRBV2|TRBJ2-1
CASSEGGVGNNEQFF
TGTGCCAGCAGTGAAGGAGGGGTGGGGAACAATGAGCAGTTCTTC
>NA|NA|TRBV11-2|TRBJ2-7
CASSPGTGLRRYEQYF
TGTGCCAGCAGCCCGGGAACAGGGCTTCGGAGGTACGAGCAGTACTTC
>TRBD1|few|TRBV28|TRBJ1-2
CASGGQGGHYGYTF
TGTGCCAGCGGGGGACAGGGGGGTCACTATGGCTACACCTTC
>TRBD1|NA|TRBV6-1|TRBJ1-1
CASSGQGAANTEAFF
TGTGCCAGCAGTGGCCAGGGGGCAGCGAACACTGAAGCTTTCTTT
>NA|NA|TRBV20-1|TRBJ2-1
CSASELVGYNEQFF
TGCAGTGCTAGCGAACTAGTCGGCTACAATGAGCAGTTCTTC
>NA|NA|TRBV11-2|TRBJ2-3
CASSLGLRRTDTQYF
TGTGCCAGCAGCTTAGGGCTCCGGCGCACAGATACGCAGTATTTT
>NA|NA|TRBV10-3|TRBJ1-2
CAIGEQANYGYTF
TGTGCCATCGGGGAGCAGGCTAACTATGGCTACACCTTC
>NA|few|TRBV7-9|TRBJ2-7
CASSLGPGGSYEQYF
TGTGCCAGCAGCTTAGGTCCAGGAGGCTCCTACGAGCAGTACTTC
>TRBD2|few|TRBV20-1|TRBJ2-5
CSASQSSGTSQETQYF
TGCAGTGCCAGCCAGAGTAGCGGGACCTCCCAAGAGACCCAGTACTTC
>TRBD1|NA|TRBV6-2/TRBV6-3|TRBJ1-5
CASREPGQGTNQPQHF
TGTGCCAGCAGAGAGCCGGGACAGGGGACCAATCAGCCCCAGCATTTT
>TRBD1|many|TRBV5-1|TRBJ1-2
CASSIDRGTIYGYTF
TGCGCCAGCAGCATTGACAGGGGGACAATCTATGGCTACACCTTC
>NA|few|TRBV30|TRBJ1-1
CAWSGTGQPLNTEAFF
TGTGCCTGGAGCGGTACGGGGCAACCCCTGAACACTGAAGCTTTCTTT
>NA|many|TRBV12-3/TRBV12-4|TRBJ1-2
CASRSGLAGYTF
TGTGCCAGCAGGTCAGGGCTCGCCGGCTACACCTTC
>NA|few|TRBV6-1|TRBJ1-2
CASSPSALYGYTF
TGTGCCAGCAGTCCATCGGCTCTCTATGGCTACACCTTC
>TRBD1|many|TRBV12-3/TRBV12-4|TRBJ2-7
CASSLQTGAEQYF
TGTGCCAGCAGTCTGCAGACAGGGGCCGAGCAGTACTTC
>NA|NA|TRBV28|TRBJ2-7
CASSRGTGEQYF
TGTGCCAGCAGCCGCGGCACGGGCGAGCAGTACTTC
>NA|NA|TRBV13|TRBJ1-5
CASSKFNQPQHF
TGTGCCAGCAGCAAATTCAATCAGCCCCAGCATTTT
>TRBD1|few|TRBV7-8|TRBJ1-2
CASNLGTVNGYTF
TGTGCCAGCAACTTAGGGACAGTCAATGGCTACACCTTC
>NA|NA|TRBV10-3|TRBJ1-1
CAISETRDTEAFF
TGTGCCATCAGTGAGACTCGGGACACTGAAGCTTTCTTT
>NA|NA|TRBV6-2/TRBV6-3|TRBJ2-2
CASSYSGRAGSNTGELFF
TGTGCCAGCAGTTACTCGGGAAGGGCGGGCTCGAACACCGGGGAGCTGTTTTTT
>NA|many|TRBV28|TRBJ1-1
CASSLTRVEAFF
TGTGCCAGCAGTTTGACTCGGGTAGAAGCTTTCTTT
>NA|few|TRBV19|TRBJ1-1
CASSMRSAEAFF
TGTGCCAGTAGTATGAGGTCCGCCGAAGCTTTCTTT
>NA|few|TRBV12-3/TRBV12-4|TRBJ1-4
CASSLAMDGTVGEKLFF
TGTGCCAGCAGTTTAGCCATGGACGGCACAGTCGGTGAAAAACTGTTTTTT
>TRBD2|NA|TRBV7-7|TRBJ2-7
CASSPGLAEVEQYF
TGTGCCAGCAGTCCGGGACTAGCGGAGGTGGAGCAGTACTTC
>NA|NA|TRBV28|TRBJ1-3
CASISGANSGNTIYF
TGTGCCAGCATTTCGGGAGCCAATTCTGGAAACACCATATATTTT
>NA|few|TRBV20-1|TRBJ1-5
CSAEGDTHSNQPQHF
TGCAGTGCTGAAGGGGACACACATAGCAATCAGCCCCAGCATTTT
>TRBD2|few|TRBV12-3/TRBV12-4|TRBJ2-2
CASSPKTSGFDTGELFF
TGTGCCAGCAGTCCCAAGACTAGCGGGTTCGACACCGGGGAGCTGTTTTTT
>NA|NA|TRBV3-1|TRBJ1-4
CASSQDSELPTNEKLFF
TGTGCCAGCAGCCAAGATTCGGAGCTCCCAACTAATGAAAAACTGTTTTTT
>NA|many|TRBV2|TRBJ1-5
CASSVGVHQPQHF
TGTGCCAGCAGTGTAGGAGTCCATCAGCCCCAGCATTTT
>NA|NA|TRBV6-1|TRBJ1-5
CASSPGRGALRNQPQHF
TGTGCCAGCAGCCCCGGAAGAGGGGCCTTACGGAATCAGCCCCAGCATTTT
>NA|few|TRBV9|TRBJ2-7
CASTLVGRGEQYF
TGTGCCAGCACCCTAGTAGGGCGGGGCGAGCAGTACTTC